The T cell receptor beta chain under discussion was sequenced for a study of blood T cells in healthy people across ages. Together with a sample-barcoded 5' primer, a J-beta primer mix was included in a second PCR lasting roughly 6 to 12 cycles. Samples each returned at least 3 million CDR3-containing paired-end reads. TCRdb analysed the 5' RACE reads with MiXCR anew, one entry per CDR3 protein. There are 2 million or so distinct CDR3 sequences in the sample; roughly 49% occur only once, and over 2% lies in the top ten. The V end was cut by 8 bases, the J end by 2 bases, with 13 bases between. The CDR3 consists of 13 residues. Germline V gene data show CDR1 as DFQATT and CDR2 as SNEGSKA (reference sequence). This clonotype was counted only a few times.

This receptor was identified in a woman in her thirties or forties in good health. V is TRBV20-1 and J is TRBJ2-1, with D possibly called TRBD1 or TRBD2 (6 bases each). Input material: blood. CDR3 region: CSFGGGPYNEQFF. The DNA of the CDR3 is TGCAGTTTCGGGGGCGGGCCCTACAATGAGCAGTTCTTC.